These T cell receptor beta chains were read from a single sample in a study of cytomegalovirus exposure and HLA in healthy donors. TCRdb keeps only in-frame clones here, not all; method: immunoSEQ multiplex PCR. Of around 160,000 clones listed, roughly 79% are singletons. Sequenced input: PBMCs. The source is a woman aged 40 to 50 in good health and CMV-seropositive. Both conserved end residues are part of each CDR3. D genes are given only for firm matches.

J gene | D gene | V gene | CDR3 protein
TRBJ1-1 | NA | TRBV2 | CASLEADQAFF
TRBJ2-7 | NA | TRBV5-4 | CASSLRDGGYEQYF
TRBJ2-7 | TRBD1 | TRBV19 | CASSRDRGYF
TRBJ2-3 | NA | TRBV18 | CASSPSSGRSTDTQYF
TRBJ1-4 | NA | TRBV6-1 | CASSDRPGAREKLFF
TRBJ2-2 | NA | TRBV10-1 | CASTGEGAGELFF
TRBJ1-3 | NA | TRBV7-9 | CASSSEQGNTIYF
TRBJ1-5 | TRBD1 | TRBV6-6 | CASSSQGGNQPQHF
TRBJ1-1 | TRBD1 | TRBV6-5 | CASRPGQGSAEAFF
TRBJ2-2 | TRBD2 | TRBV4-1 | CASSQTPVGGGATGELFF
TRBJ1-6 | TRBD1 | TRBV2 | CASSGDSNSPLHF
TRBJ1-6 | NA | TRBV7-2 | CASSLGAGTDSPLHF
TRBJ2-5 | TRBD1 | TRBV4-1 | CASSRSGTVGVETQYF
TRBJ1-1 | NA | TRBV7-9 | CASSPQVGPTEAFF
TRBJ1-1 | NA | TRBV6-5 | CASSWGVNTEAFF
TRBJ1-3 | NA | TRBV7-9 | CASSRGSLISGNTIYF
TRBJ2-1 | NA | TRBV18 | CASSPQGKEQFF
TRBJ1-1 | NA | TRBV7-9 | CASSLDSEAFF
TRBJ2-5 | TRBD1 | TRBV7-9 | CASSPQTGQALYF
TRBJ2-2 | TRBD1 | TRBV7-9 | CASSGDRDTGELFF
TRBJ1-1 | TRBD1 | TRBV5-1 | CASSAGQDVFF
TRBJ2-7 | TRBD2 | TRBV6-5 | CATTGGGAYEQYF
TRBJ1-2 | NA | TRBV2 | CASRDTAYGYTF
TRBJ2-2 | NA | TRBV30 | CAWRDSVRTGELFF
TRBJ2-3 | NA | TRBV18 | CASSQRQDRTDTQYF
TRBJ1-1 | NA | TRBV10-1 | CASSGGGVRTEAFF
TRBJ2-5 | NA | TRBV6-1 | CASSEARETQYF
TRBJ1-2 | TRBD1 | TRBV4-1 | CASSQVQGAQNGYTF
TRBJ1-2 | NA | TRBV30 | CAWSRWGQDGYTF
TRBJ1-4 | NA | TRBV7-9 | CSSSAQAAGNEKLFF
TRBJ1-5 | TRBD1 | TRBV23-1 | CASSWDRQGGSNQPQHF
TRBJ2-7 | TRBD1 | TRBV5-6 | CASSLVSFGTEEYEQYF
TRBJ2-2 | NA | TRBV5-1 | CASSGGSNTGELFF
TRBJ1-3 | NA | TRBV2 | CASSDKTIGNTIYF
TRBJ1-5 | NA | TRBV6-5 | CASTPAGSNQPQHF
TRBJ2-3 | NA | TRBV5-1 | CASSGGNGGATDTQYF
TRBJ2-7 | TRBD1 | TRBV9 | CASSPRQGPYEQYF
TRBJ1-5 | TRBD1 | TRBV5-5 | CASSLGPGTGTQPQHF
TRBJ1-1 | NA | TRBV25-1 | CASSELSGTKNTEAFF
TRBJ2-1 | TRBD2 | TRBV15 | CATSRGLAGDNEQFF
TRBJ1-2 | NA | TRBV7-2 | CASSLDSPGYTF
TRBJ1-5 | NA | TRBV10-3 | CAISESVLLQGRNQPQHF